This T cell receptor beta chain was sequenced for a study of type 1 regulatory T cells. Study overall: An in vitro protocol generated T-allo10, a Tr1-enriched, alloantigen-specific CD4 T cell product.

In regard to this clonotype: Its antigen is undetermined.

MiXCR, applied by TCRdb to the reads, yields one record per CDR3 protein. This sample yields roughly 71,000 distinct CDR3 sequences, of which roughly 60% are seen a single time; less than 8.5% belongs to the top ten. The CDR3 length is 12 residues. CDR1 and CDR2 (germline): MDHEN, SYDVKM. With 5 bases removed from V and 9 bases from J, the gap between germline ends came to 11 bases. Graft donor-derived T-allo10 cells were described as host-alloantigen-specific, anergic, and alloantigen-specifically suppressive. The sequenced material came from cultured T cells, either the whole culture or a sorted T cell fraction (not recorded which). Subset described: Tr1-enriched cell product generated in vitro against host alloantigens. The sequence derives from a human donor in good health. This chain links TRBV28 with TRBJ2-1; D gene unclear. The CDR3 here is CASSPPYREQFF. The CDR3 region has the DNA TGTGCCAGCAGTCCGCCCTACCGTGAGCAGTTCTTC.